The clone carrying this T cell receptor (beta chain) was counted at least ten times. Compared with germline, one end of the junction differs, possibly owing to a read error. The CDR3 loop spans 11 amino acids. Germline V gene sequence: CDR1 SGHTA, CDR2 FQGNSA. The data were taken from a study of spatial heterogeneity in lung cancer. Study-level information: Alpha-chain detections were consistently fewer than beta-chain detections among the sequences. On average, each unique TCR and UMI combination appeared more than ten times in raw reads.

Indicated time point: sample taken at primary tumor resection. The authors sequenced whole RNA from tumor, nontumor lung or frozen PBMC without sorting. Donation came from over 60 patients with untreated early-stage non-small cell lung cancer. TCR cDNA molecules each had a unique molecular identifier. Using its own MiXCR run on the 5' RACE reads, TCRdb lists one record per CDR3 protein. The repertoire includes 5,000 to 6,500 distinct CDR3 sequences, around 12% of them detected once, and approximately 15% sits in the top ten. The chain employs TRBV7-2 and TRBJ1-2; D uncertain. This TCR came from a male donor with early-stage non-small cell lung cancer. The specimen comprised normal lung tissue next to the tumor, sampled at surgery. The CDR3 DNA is TGTGCCAGCAGCTCTAATTATGGCTACACCTTC. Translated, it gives CASSSNYGYTF.